There are many counts of the clone carrying this T cell receptor (beta chain). Its antigen is as yet unknown. The data stem from a study of T-cell memory formation after mild COVID-19. V lost 0 bases and J lost 4, with 9 bases in between. The length of the CDR3 is 13 residues. Germline CDR1 reads SQVTM; CDR2 reads ANQGSEA. Each CDR3 protein gets one entry after TCRdb re-called the 5' RACE reads with MiXCR. Seen here are 6,000 to 9,500 distinct CDR3 sequences, around 32% observed once, and the top ten hold around three fifths. General study findings and limits: CD4+ contracting clones were found mainly in CM and EM, and CD8+ ones in EMRA. What remained unconfirmed was the SARS-CoV-2 specificity of second-wave clones peaking on day 37. Whereas later expanders leaned CD4+, clones contracting day 15 to 85 showed a balanced CD4/CD8 makeup.

The receptor was derived from an adult woman who had mild COVID-19 (a few samples of this study predate the infection). Cell type and time point are not known. The specimen sequenced was PBMCs or a T cell subset sorted from them (not recorded which). V usage is TRBV29-1 and J usage is TRBJ1-2, with D uncertain. The CDR3: CSVEDPLSYGYTF. CDR3 bases: TGCAGCGTTGAAGATCCCCTGAGCTATGGCTACACCTTC.